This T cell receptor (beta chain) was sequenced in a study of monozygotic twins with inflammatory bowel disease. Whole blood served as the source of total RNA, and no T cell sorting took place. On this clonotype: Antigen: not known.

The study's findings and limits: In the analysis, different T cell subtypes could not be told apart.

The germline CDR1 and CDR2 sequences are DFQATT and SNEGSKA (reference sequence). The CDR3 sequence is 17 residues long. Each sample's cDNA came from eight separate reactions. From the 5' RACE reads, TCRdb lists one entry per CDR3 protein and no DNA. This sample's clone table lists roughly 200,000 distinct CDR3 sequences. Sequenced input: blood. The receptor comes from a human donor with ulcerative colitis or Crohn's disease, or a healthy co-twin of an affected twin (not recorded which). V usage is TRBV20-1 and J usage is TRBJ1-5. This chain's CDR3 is CSAQIRVGSLQDQPQHF.